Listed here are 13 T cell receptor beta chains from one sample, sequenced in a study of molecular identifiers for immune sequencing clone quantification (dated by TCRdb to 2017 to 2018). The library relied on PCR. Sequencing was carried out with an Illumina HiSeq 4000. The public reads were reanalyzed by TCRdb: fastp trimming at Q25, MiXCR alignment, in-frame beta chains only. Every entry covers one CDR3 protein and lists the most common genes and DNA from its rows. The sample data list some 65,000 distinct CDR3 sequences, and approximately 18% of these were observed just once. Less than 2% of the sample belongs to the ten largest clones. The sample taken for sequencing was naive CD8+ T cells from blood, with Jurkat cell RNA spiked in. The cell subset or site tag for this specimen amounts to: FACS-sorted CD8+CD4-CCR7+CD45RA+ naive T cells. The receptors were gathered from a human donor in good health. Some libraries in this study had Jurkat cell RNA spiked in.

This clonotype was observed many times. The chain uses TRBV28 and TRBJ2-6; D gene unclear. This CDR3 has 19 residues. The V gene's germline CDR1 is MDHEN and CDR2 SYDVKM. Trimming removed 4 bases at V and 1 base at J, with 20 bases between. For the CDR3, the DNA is TGTGCCAGCAGTTACCCCCCCCCCTCCGATGAATCTGGGGCCAACGTCCTGACTTTC. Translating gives CASSYPPPSDESGANVLTF. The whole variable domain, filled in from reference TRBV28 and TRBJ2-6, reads DVKVTQSSRYLVKRTGEKVFLECVQDMDHENMFWYRQDPGLGLRLIYFSYDVKMKEKGDIPEGYSVSREKKERFSLILESASTNQTSMYLCASSYPPPSDESGANVLTFGAGSRLTVL.

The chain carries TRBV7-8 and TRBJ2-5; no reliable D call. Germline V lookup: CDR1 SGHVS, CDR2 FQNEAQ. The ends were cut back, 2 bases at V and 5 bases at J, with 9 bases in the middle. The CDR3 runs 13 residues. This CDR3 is CASSLLGLETQYF. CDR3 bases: TGTGCCAGCAGCTTACTTGGGTTGGAGACCCAGTACTTC.

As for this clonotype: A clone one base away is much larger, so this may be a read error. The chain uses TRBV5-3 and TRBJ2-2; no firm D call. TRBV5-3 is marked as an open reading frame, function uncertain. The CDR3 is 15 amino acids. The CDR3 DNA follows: TGTGCCAGCAGCTTGTGGCATCTTAACACCGGGGAGCTGTTTTTT. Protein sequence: CASSLWHLNTGELFF.

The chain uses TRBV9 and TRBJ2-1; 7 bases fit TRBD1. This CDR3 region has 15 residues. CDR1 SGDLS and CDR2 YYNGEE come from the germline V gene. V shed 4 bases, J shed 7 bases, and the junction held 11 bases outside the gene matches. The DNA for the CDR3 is TGTGCCAGCAGCCCAGGGGGTGCTATTCGGAATGAGCAGTTCTTC. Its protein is CASSPGGAIRNEQFF.

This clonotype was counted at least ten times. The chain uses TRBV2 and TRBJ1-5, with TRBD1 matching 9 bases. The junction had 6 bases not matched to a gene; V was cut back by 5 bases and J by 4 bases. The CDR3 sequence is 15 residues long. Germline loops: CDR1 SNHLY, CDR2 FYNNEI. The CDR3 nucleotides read TGTGCCAGCAGTTCTCCGGGACAGGGAAATCAGCCCCAGCATTTT. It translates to CASSSPGQGNQPQHF.

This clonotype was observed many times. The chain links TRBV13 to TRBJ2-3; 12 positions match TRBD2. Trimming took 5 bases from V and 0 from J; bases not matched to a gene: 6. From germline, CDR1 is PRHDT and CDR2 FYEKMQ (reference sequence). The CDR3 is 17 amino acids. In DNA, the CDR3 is TGTGCCAGCAGCGGCGAGACTAGCGGGGGAAGCACAGATACGCAGTATTTT. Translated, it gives CASSGETSGGSTDTQYF.

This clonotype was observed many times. CDR3 amino acids: CASSQDQGGVSTEAFF. The CDR3 DNA reads as TGTGCCAGCAGCCAAGATCAGGGTGGGGTCAGCACTGAAGCTTTCTTT. The chain couples TRBV4-2 to TRBJ1-1; D possibly corresponds to TRBD1 (5 bases). Germline CDR1 is LGHNA and CDR2 is YNFKEQ. Trimming took off 0 bases at V and 4 bases at J, with 15 bases between the two ends. This CDR3 has 16 residues.

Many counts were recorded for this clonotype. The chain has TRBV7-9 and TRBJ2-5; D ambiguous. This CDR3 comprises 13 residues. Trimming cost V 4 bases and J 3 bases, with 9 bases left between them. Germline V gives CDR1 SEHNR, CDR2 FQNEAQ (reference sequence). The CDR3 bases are TGTGCCAGCAGCTCCTGGGCGAAAGAGACCCAGTACTTC. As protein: CASSSWAKETQYF.

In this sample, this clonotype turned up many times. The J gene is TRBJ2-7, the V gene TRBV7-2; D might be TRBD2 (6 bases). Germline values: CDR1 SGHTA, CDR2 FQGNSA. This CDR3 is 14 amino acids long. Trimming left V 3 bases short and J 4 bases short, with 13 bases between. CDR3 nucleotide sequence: TGTGCCAGCAGCTTCCCGGGACTCAGTTACGAGCAGTACTTC. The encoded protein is CASSFPGLSYEQYF. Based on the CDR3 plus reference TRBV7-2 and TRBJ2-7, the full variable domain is GAGVSQSPSNKVTEKGKDVELRCDPISGHTALYWYRQSLGQGLEFLIYFQGNSAPDKSGLPSDRFSAERTGGSVSTLTIQRTQQEDSAVYLCASSFPGLSYEQYFGPGTRLTVT.

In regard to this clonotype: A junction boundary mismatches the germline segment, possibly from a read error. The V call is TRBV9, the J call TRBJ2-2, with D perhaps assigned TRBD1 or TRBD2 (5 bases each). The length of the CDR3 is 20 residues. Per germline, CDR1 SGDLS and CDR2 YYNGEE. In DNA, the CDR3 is TGTTCCAGCGACCATGACGGATGGTGGGGGAAGGAAGGCAACACCGGGGAGCTGTTTTTT. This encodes CSSDHDGWWGKEGNTGELFF.

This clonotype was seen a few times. The CDR3 DNA sequence: TGCAGTGCTTTATGGGGGAAGTTTTCCTACGAGCAGTACTTC. This translates into CSALWGKFSYEQYF. V is TRBV20-1 and J is TRBJ2-7; perhaps D is TRBD1 or TRBD2 (5 bases each). Germline V gene data show CDR1 as DFQATT and CDR2 as SNEGSKA (reference sequence). The V gene lost 5 bases and the J gene lost 1 base, with 15 bases spanning the gap. This CDR3 spans 14 amino acids.

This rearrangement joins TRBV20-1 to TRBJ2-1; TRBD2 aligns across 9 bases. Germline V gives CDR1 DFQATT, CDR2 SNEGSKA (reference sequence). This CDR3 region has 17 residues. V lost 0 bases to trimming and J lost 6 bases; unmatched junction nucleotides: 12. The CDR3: CSARDYVAGARGNEQFF. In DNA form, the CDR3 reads TGCAGTGCTAGAGATTACGTAGCGGGAGCGCGGGGCAATGAGCAGTTCTTC.

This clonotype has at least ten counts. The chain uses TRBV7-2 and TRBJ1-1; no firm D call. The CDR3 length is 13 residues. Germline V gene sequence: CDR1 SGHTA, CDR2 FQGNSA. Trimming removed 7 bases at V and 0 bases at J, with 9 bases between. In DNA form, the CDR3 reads TGTGCCAGCACCGACTTTCTGAACACTGAAGCTTTCTTT. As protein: CASTDFLNTEAFF.